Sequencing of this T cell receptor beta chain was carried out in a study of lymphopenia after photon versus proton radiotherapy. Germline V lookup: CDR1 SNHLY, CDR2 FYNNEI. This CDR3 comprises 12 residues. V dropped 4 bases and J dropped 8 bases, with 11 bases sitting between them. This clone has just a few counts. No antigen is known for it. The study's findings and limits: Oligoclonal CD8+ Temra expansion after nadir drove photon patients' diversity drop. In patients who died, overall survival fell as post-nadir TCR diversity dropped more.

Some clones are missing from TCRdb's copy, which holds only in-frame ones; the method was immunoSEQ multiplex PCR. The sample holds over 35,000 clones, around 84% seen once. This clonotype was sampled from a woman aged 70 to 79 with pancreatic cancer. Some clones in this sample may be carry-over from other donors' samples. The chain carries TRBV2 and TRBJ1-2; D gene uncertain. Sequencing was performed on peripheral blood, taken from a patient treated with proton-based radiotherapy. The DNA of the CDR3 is TGTGCCAGCAGTGGGGAGCCAGAAGGCTACACCTTC. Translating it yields CASSGEPEGYTF.